This TCR beta chain was recovered during a study of cytomegalovirus exposure and HLA in healthy donors. Study-wide results and limits: In the analysis, some V segments, TRBV6-2 and TRBV6-3 included, were excluded as indistinguishable.

Turning to this clone: Its antigen is unknown.

This CDR3 has 16 residues. CDR1 MGHRA and CDR2 YSYEKL come from the germline V gene. Trimming removed 1 base from V and 0 bases from J, with 10 bases in between. It was with 60 Vbeta and 13 Jbeta primers that the PCR ran. Clones were read by immunoSEQ multiplex PCR, and TCRdb kept only the in-frame ones, dropping some. Of about 130,000 clones listed, over 60% are singletons. This clonotype originated in a middle-aged man in good health and CMV-seronegative. The chain is built from TRBV4-1 and TRBJ1-5; D not certain. Sequencing was performed on PBMCs. The CDR3 protein is CASSQVAEYSNQPQHF. CDR3 DNA: TGCGCCAGCAGCCAAGTGGCAGAATATAGCAATCAGCCCCAGCATTTT.